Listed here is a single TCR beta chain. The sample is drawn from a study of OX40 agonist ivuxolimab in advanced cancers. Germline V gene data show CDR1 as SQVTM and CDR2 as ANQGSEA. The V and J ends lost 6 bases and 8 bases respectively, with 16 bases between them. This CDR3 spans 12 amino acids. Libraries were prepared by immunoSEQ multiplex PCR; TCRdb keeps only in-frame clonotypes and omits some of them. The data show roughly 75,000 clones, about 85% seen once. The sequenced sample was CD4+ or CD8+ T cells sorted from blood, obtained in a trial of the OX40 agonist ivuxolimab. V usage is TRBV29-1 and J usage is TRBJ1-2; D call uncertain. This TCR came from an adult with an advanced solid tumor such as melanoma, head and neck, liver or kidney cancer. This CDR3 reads CSVPRRGSGYTF. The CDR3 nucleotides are TGCAGCGTCCCAAGGCGGGGATCGGGCTACACCTTC. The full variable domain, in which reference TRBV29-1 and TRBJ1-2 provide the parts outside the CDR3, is SAVISQKPSRDICQRGTSLTIQCQVDSQVTMMFWYRQQPGQSLTLIATANQGSEATYESGFVIDKFPISRPNLTFSTLTVSNMSPEDSSIYLCSVPRRGSGYTFGSGTRLTVV.